This T cell receptor beta chain stems from a study of blood T cell repertoires in COVID-19 (dated by TCRdb to the early 2020s). In the study overall: Samples covering the acute and convalescent phases of COVID-19 were provided by collaborators in the United States, Italy and Spain. The prospective study material was composed of cDNA or gDNA derived from T cells, B-cell-depleted T cells, or PBMCs. The dataset comprised deeply sampled blood TCRbeta repertoires from subjects exposed to, actively infected with, or recovered from COVID-19. The repertoires were made available in a free public database intended to serve as a resource for research on the immune response to SARS-CoV-2. Samples were obtained from the ongoing ImmuneRACE study (first 160 participants) and from 1,254 subjects provided by 6 global collaborators. Nearly every sample came with metadata listing a de-identified subject ID, COVID-19 status, age in years and sex. HLA class I and class II types, where available, came from metadata supplied by the sample provider rather than from assay-based typing. What the research found in general, with its limitations: Clinical and demographic metadata were provided uncurated, with the amount varying by source and participant.

On this clone: No antigen is known for it. No base-level quality is on record; no much larger clone is a single base apart.

Including cysteine and phenylalanine, the CDR3 has 15 amino acids. Only CDR3 DNA is held: 45 bases, read in frame from base 1. V is clipped by 2 bases and J by 2 bases, and the sequence between their germline boundaries is 10 bases long. Sequences SGHTA (CDR1) and FQGNSA (CDR2) are obtained from the germline V gene. TCRbeta CDR3 regions were amplified from genomic DNA using the immunoSEQ Assay, a bias-controlled multiplex PCR. In the source study's methods: Within the assay, amplification of reference gene primers was used to estimate how many nucleated cells each sample contained. To quantify the absolute abundance of each unique TCRbeta CDR3 rearrangement, sequence reads were collapsed and filtered. For each sample, productive Simpson clonality was calculated by taking the square root of Simpson's diversity index across productive rearrangements. TCRdb's version of the immuneACCESS table is confined to in-frame rearrangements and falls short of the full clone set. An unresolved V gene accounts for under half of the shortfall where checked; the remainder is of unknown origin. V and J calls plus clone size are reproduced from that table; the DNA served to infer D and trimming. The sample has more than 150,000 clones on record, roughly 86% of them singletons. The ten largest clones capture around 6.6% of the sample.

Collaborating institutions collected whole blood in K2EDTA tubes following their own protocols. For TCRbeta analysis, collaborators shipped samples in one of three forms: frozen whole blood, isolated PBMCs, or DNA extracted from either of those sample types. This TCR was sampled from a man aged 50 to 60 with active or convalescent COVID-19. Sequenced input: peripheral blood. Recombination joined TRBV7-2 with TRBJ1-5; the D region possibly corresponds to TRBD1 (5 bases align). This receptor has the CDR3 CASSLSKGGNQPQHF. Here is the DNA: TGTGCCAGCAGCTTATCAAAAGGGGGCAATCAGCCCCAGCATTTT. Supplemented by the reference TRBV7-2 and TRBJ1-5 proteins around the CDR3, the complete variable domain is GAGVSQSPSNKVTEKGKDVELRCDPISGHTALYWYRQSLGQGLEFLIYFQGNSAPDKSGLPSDRFSAERTGGSVSTLTIQRTQQEDSAVYLCASSLSKGGNQPQHFGDGTRLSIL.